The 21 T cell receptor beta chains listed next were all sequenced from one sample in a study of T cell repertoires in cytomegalovirus infection. TCRdb reprocessed the reads with MiXCR, giving one entry per CDR3 protein. The sample contains 370,000 or so distinct CDR3 sequences, roughly 36% of which appear only once. Their recognized antigens are unknown. Here the sequenced sample was cultured PBMCs, taken from culture after CMV antigen stimulation. Every receptor here comes from a human donor in good health (CMV status not recorded). Some clones in this sample may be carry-over from other donors' samples.

The chain is built from TRBV4-3 and TRBJ2-3; a possible D gene is TRBD1 (5 bases). From germline, CDR1 is LGHNA and CDR2 YSLEER. This CDR3 has 17 residues. The V gene lost 1 base and the J gene lost 0 bases, with 14 bases spanning the gap. The CDR3 coding sequence is TGCGCCAGCAGCCAAGGGGGCTTTGGACGGAGCACAGATACGCAGTATTTT. Translating it yields CASSQGGFGRSTDTQYF.

This clonotype has a count of ten or more. This chain joins TRBV7-2 and TRBJ2-7; 14 nucleotides line up with TRBD2. Germline CDR1 and CDR2: SGHTA and FQGNSA. CDR3 length equals 16 residues. J was trimmed by 3 bases and V by 1 base; bases with no gene match: 2. CDR3 coding DNA: TGTGCCAGCAGCTTAGAGGGGACTAGCGGGAGCTACGAGCAGTACTTC. It translates to CASSLEGTSGSYEQYF.

Only a few counts were recorded for this clonotype. The chain recombines TRBV27 with TRBJ2-3, with D possibly TRBD1 on 5 matching bases. CDR1 is MNHEY, CDR2 SMNVEV, per germline (reference sequence). The CDR3 length is 17 residues. V lost 4 bases, J lost 4 bases, and 21 bases lay in between. The CDR3 is CASSSRARDWFPDTQYF. The CDR3 coding sequence is TGTGCCAGCAGTTCCAGGGCCCGTGACTGGTTTCCAGATACGCAGTATTTT.

This clonotype was counted between two and nine times. The chain combines TRBV7-9 with TRBJ1-2, with D possibly TRBD1 on 5 matching bases. This CDR3 is built from 15 residues. Trimming left V 2 bases short and J 8 bases short, with 18 bases between. In germline, CDR1 is SEHNR, CDR2 FQNEAQ (reference sequence). The CDR3 nucleotides read TGTGCCAGCAGCTTAATCCTAGCAGGGCTAGGGGGCTACACCTTC. Translation: CASSLILAGLGGYTF.

The chain has TRBV7-8 and TRBJ1-2; TRBD1 aligns across 8 bases. CDR3 length: 16 amino acids. Unmatched junction bases numbered 13, after V lost 4 bases and J lost 6 bases. Germline V gene data show CDR1 as SGHVS and CDR2 as FQNEAQ. The CDR3 nucleotides read TGTGCCAGCAGCTCTTTAATCTCGACAGGGGTTGATGGCTACACCTTC. Translation gives CASSSLISTGVDGYTF.

V gene TRBV20-1 combines with J gene TRBJ2-3; 12 bases align to TRBD2. The CDR3 runs to 15 residues. The trim removed 1 base at V and 4 bases at J, leaving 3 bases unmatched. From germline, CDR1 is DFQATT and CDR2 SNEGSKA (reference sequence). As DNA, the CDR3 is TGCAGTGCTAGAGGGGCTAGCGGGAGGGCAGATACGCAGTATTTT. This sequence encodes CSARGASGRADTQYF.

V and J are TRBV11-2 and TRBJ2-5; no reliable D call. The CDR3 is made up of 15 amino acids. V was trimmed by 0 bases and J by 5 bases, leaving 13 bases between them. The germline CDR1 and CDR2 sequences are SGHAT and FQNNGV. The CDR3 sequence is CASSLDGWQSETQYF. As DNA, the CDR3 is TGTGCCAGCAGCTTAGACGGTTGGCAGTCGGAGACCCAGTACTTC. Combining the CDR3 with reference TRBV11-2 and TRBJ2-5 gives the whole variable domain EAGVAQSPRYKIIEKRQSVAFWCNPISGHATLYWYQQILGQGPKLLIQFQNNGVVDDSQLPKDRFSAERLKGVDSTLKIQPAKLEDSAVYLCASSLDGWQSETQYFGPGTRLLVL.

The chain carries TRBV18 and TRBJ2-1; maybe TRBD1 (5 bases). Trimming removed 2 bases from V and 3 bases from J, with 14 bases in between. Germline V CDR1 and CDR2: KGHSH, LQKENI. The CDR3 extends over 16 amino acids. The CDR3 bases are TGTGCCAGCTCACCAGGGGCGAGCGTCTTCTACAATGAGCAGTTCTTC. It codes for CASSPGASVFYNEQFF.

This chain links TRBV7-8 with TRBJ1-1, with TRBD1 matching over 7 bases. The CDR3 sequence is 15 residues long. Germline CDR1 SGHVS, CDR2 FQNEAQ. J lost 2 bases, V lost 1 base, and 4 bases had no gene match. CDR3 DNA: TGTGCCAGCAGCTTAGAGGGACAGATAAACACTGAAGCTTTCTTT. It yields the protein CASSLEGQINTEAFF.

J is TRBJ2-3 and V is TRBV6-1, with D unclear. The CDR3 length is 16 residues. Between the trimmed V and J ends, which lost 2 bases and 6 bases, there was a span of 18 bases. Per the germline V gene, CDR1 is MNHNS and CDR2 is SASEGT. Written as DNA, the CDR3 is TGTGCCAGCAGTGAAAAGGAACACTCTAAATGGGATACGCAGTATTTT. It specifies CASSEKEHSKWDTQYF.

V and J are TRBV14 and TRBJ2-1; the match to TRBD2 covers 8 bases. The CDR3 covers 17 residues. With V trimmed by 0 bases and J by 2 bases, 6 bases remained unmatched. Germline CDR1 is SGHDN and CDR2 is FVKESK. This CDR3 is CASSQDWGSGTYNEQFF. CDR3 DNA sequence: TGTGCCAGCAGCCAAGATTGGGGTAGCGGGACCTACAATGAGCAGTTCTTC.

This chain links TRBV27 with TRBJ2-5; weak D call: TRBD1 (6 bases). The CDR3 loop spans 18 amino acids. Deletions cut 1 base from V and 3 bases from J, with 21 bases between. The germline V gene encodes CDR1 MNHEY and CDR2 SMNVEV (reference sequence). The CDR3: CASSLLGQPRGRKETQYF. CDR3 DNA: TGTGCCAGCAGTTTATTAGGACAGCCAAGGGGCCGGAAAGAGACCCAGTACTTC.

This clonotype came up a few times. The rearrangement joins TRBV20-1 to TRBJ2-1; 15 bases map to TRBD2. The trim removed 1 base at V and 7 bases at J, leaving 11 bases unmatched. Looked up from germline, CDR1 is DFQATT and CDR2 is SNEGSKA (reference sequence). This CDR3 spans 18 amino acids. CDR3 region: CSARVGLAGGVKKNEQFF. In DNA, the CDR3 is TGCAGTGCTAGAGTGGGACTAGCGGGAGGAGTTAAGAAGAATGAGCAGTTCTTC.

This clonotype occurred many times. The chain is built from TRBV7-2 and TRBJ2-1, with D tentatively TRBD1 (6 bases). V lost 2 bases, J lost 6 bases, and 11 bases lay in between. The germline CDR1 and CDR2 sequences are SGHTA and FQGNSA. CDR3 length equals 14 residues. In nucleotides, the CDR3 is TGTGCCAGCAGCTTAAGGCACAGGGTCAATGAGCAGTTCTTC. Translation: CASSLRHRVNEQFF.

The rearrangement uses TRBV12-5 and TRBJ2-1; tentatively, D is TRBD1 (5 bases). Trimming removed 2 bases at V and 12 bases at J, with 14 bases between. CDR1 and CDR2 (germline): LGHNT, FRNRAP. CDR3 length equals 13 residues. The CDR3 reads CASGLFRRGRQFF. The CDR3 region has the DNA TGTGCTAGTGGTTTGTTCCGAAGGGGTAGGCAGTTCTTC.

This clonotype was found once. The CDR3: CASSPESGTANSPLHF. CDR3 bases: TGTGCCAGTAGTCCCGAATCCGGGACGGCGAATTCACCCCTCCACTTT. The chain joins TRBV19 to TRBJ1-6; D is perhaps TRBD1 (5 bases). The germline V gene encodes CDR1 LNHDA and CDR2 SQIVND (reference sequence). The germline V and J ends were trimmed by 5 bases and 7 bases, with 18 bases remaining between them. This CDR3 is built from 16 residues. Combining the CDR3 with reference TRBV19 and TRBJ1-6 gives the whole variable domain DGGITQSPKYLFRKEGQNVTLSCEQNLNHDAMYWYRQDPGQGLRLIYYSQIVNDFQKGDIAEGYSVSREKKESFPLTVTSAQKNPTAFYLCASSPESGTANSPLHFGNGTRLTVT.

V is TRBV18 and J is TRBJ1-3; D perhaps matches TRBD1 (6 bases). Trimming took 0 bases from V and 3 from J, leaving 12 bases between them. The germline gives CDR1 KGHSH, CDR2 LQKENI. The CDR3 is made up of 16 amino acids. CDR3 bases: TGTGCCAGCTCACCACCGATGGGGGCGCGTGGAAACACCATATATTTT. Translated: CASSPPMGARGNTIYF. Full variable domain (remainder filled in from reference TRBV18 and TRBJ1-3): NAGVMQNPRHLVRRRGQEARLRCSPMKGHSHVYWYRQLPEEGLKFMVYLQKENIIDESGMPKERFSAEFPKEGPSILRIQQVVRGDSAAYFCASSPPMGARGNTIYFGEGSWLTVV.

This clonotype was seen at least ten times. The chain couples TRBV2 to TRBJ1-5, with D unresolved. CDR3 length: 15 residues. V was shortened by 3 bases and J by 2 bases, with 11 bases between the two germline ends. Per germline, CDR1 SNHLY and CDR2 FYNNEI. In nucleotides, the CDR3 is TGTGCCAGCAGTGAGGATTCAACGGGCAATCAGCCCCAGCATTTT. Residues: CASSEDSTGNQPQHF. Complete variable domain (other parts from reference TRBV2 and TRBJ1-5): EPEVTQTPSHQVTQMGQEVILRCVPISNHLYFYWYRQILGQKVEFLVSFYNNEISEKSEIFDDQFSVERPDGSNFTLKIRSTKLEDSAMYFCASSEDSTGNQPQHFGDGTRLSIL.

This clonotype was counted between two and nine times. The chain has TRBV10-2 and TRBJ1-5; D call uncertain. The CDR3 is 15 residues long. V lost 5 bases and J lost 0, with 11 bases in between. Germline CDR1 reads WSHSY; CDR2 reads SAAADI. The CDR3 DNA sequence: TGCGCCAGCAGTTCTGACGGGTATAGCAATCAGCCCCAGCATTTT. It specifies CASSSDGYSNQPQHF.

This chain joins TRBV20-1 and TRBJ2-3, with D perhaps matching TRBD2 (5 bases). The germline V gene has CDR1 DFQATT and CDR2 SNEGSKA (reference sequence). V was shortened by 6 bases and J by 2 bases, with 15 bases between the two germline ends. The CDR3 consists of 14 residues. The CDR3 spells CSARSGIFTDTQYF. CDR3 coding DNA: TGCAGTGCACGTTCCGGGATCTTCACAGATACGCAGTATTTT.

This chain links TRBV7-9 with TRBJ1-1; tentatively, D is TRBD1 (5 bases). The length of the CDR3 is 13 residues. Trimming took 8 bases from V and 3 from J, leaving 13 bases between them. Germline lookup yields CDR1 SEHNR and CDR2 FQNEAQ (reference sequence). In nucleotides, the CDR3 is TGTGCCAGCGGCGTAGGGGACGACACTGAAGCTTTCTTT. Residues: CASGVGDDTEAFF.